This T cell receptor (beta chain) was profiled in a study of blood T cell repertoires in COVID-19. Study-wide background: Samples taken during acute and convalescent COVID-19 were collected in the United States, Italy and Spain. In each case, the material was cDNA or gDNA derived from T cells, B-cell-depleted T cells, or PBMCs.

This table comes from immunoSEQ multiplex PCR, and its TCRdb copy is limited to in-frame clones, with some not included. Here the sample spans some 350,000 clones, 88% being singletons. Two consecutive negative NP/OP PCR tests, clearance, or resolved symptoms defined Cohort 3 recovery. The germline V gene encodes CDR1 MNHEY and CDR2 SMNVEV (reference sequence). This CDR3 comprises 13 residues. V lost 5 bases and J 4 bases, leaving 11 bases between the germline ends. The source of this sequence is a young man who had recovered from COVID-19. The rearrangement uses TRBV27 and TRBJ1-1; unclear D gene. The sample comprised PBMCs or T cells enriched from blood (not recorded which). The CDR3, as DNA: TGTGCCAGCAGTCCCAGTAGGAGCACTGAAGCTTTCTTT. Encoded protein: CASSPSRSTEAFF.